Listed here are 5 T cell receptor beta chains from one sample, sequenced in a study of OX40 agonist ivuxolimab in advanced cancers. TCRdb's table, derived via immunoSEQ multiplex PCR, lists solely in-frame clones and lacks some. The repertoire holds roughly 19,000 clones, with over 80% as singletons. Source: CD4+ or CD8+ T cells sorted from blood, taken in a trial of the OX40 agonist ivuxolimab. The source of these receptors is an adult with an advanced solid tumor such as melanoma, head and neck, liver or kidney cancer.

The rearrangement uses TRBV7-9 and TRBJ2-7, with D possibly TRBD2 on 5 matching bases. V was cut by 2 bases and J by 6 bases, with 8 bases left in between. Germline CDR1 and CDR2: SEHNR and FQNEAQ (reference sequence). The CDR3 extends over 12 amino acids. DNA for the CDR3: TGTGCCAGCAGCTTATACGAGGGCGAGCAGTACTTC. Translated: CASSLYEGEQYF.

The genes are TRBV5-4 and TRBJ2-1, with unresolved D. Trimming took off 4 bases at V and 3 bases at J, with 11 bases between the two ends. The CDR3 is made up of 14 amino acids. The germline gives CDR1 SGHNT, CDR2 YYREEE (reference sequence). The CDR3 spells CASSLADNYNEQFF. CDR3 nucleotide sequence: TGTGCCAGCAGCCTCGCCGACAACTACAATGAGCAGTTCTTC.

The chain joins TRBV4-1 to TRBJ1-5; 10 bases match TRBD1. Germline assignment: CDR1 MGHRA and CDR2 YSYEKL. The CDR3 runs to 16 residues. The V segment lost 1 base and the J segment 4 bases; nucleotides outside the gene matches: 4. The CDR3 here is CASSQGRDRGNQPQHF. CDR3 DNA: TGCGCCAGCAGCCAAGGCCGGGACAGGGGAAATCAGCCCCAGCATTTT.

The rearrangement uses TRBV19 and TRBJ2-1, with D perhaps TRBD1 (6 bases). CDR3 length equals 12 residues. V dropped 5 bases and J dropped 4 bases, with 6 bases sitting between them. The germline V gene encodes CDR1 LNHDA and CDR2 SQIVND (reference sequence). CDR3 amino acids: CASSDRYNEQFF. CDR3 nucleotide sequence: TGTGCCAGTAGTGACAGGTACAATGAGCAGTTCTTC.

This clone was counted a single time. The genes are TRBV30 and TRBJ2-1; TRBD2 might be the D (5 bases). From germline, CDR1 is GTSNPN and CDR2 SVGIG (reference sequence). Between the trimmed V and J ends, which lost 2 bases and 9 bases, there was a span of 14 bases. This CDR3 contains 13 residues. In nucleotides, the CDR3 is TGTGCCTGGAGTAAAGGAAACGAGGGTGAGCAGTTCTTC. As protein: CAWSKGNEGEQFF.